This T cell receptor beta chain was recorded in a study of blood T cells in healthy people across ages. A second roughly 6 to 12 cycle PCR used barcoded and J-beta primers. Each CDR3 protein is one row after TCRdb ran MiXCR on the 5' RACE reads. The repertoire includes about 800,000 distinct CDR3 sequences, around a quarter of them detected once, and under 4.5% sits in the top ten. After removal of 5 bases from V and 5 bases from J, the junction contained 6 bases not matched to a gene. Germline lookup yields CDR1 LGHNA and CDR2 YSLEER. The CDR3 sequence is 13 residues long. This sample also appeared in a second study, on T cells of mothers and their children.

Specimen: blood. This TCR was recovered from a boy between 10 and 17 years old in good health. This sequence joins TRBV4-3 and TRBJ2-7, with 7 bases identical to TRBD1. The CDR3, as DNA: TGCGCCAGCAGCAAGAGGGGGCTCCACGAGCAGTACTTC. Residues: CASSKRGLHEQYF.